One sample yielded the 10 T cell receptor beta chains listed below, sequenced in a study of T-cell reconstitution after alpha-beta-depleted transplantation in children (dated by TCRdb to the mid-2010s). The library was prepared using PCR. The instrument was an Illumina HiSeq 2500. TCR library preparation used molecular barcoding, with unique molecular identifiers applied to normalize quantification of the TCRbeta repertoire. The public reads were quality trimmed at Q25 with fastp and then assembled into clones with MiXCR by TCRdb, keeping productive beta chains. Rows are unified per CDR3 protein, each entry keeping the most common DNA and genes. The sample table holds approximately 640,000 distinct CDR3 sequences, of which approximately 16% were seen once. The ten top clones hold over 0.95% of the sample. The sample was PBMCs from the stem cell graft donor, taken from the stem cell graft. The receptor set was obtained from a human donor who donated a stem cell graft to a child with acute myeloid leukemia.

This clonotype has only a few counts. This rearrangement joins TRBV3-1 to TRBJ2-1; D tentatively fits TRBD1 or TRBD2 (5 bases each). CDR1 and CDR2 (germline): LGHDT, YNNKEL (reference sequence). V shed 1 base and J shed 8 bases, with 12 bases lying between them. CDR3 length equals 14 residues. CDR3 nucleotide sequence: TGTGCCAGCAGCCAAGGGGACCGCCAGGATGAGCAGTTCTTC. It translates to CASSQGDRQDEQFF.

J is TRBJ2-3 and V is TRBV7-2; D is perhaps TRBD1 (5 bases). The V end lost 5 bases, the J end lost 0 bases, and 15 bases lay between the germline ends. Per the germline V gene, CDR1 is SGHTA and CDR2 is FQGNSA. The length of the CDR3 is 16 residues. Here the CDR3 reads CASSPRRTQSTDTQYF. As DNA, the CDR3 is TGTGCCAGCAGCCCAAGACGGACACAAAGCACAGATACGCAGTATTTT.

The chain joins TRBV7-8 to TRBJ1-1, with D possibly matching TRBD1 (6 bases). V was pared by 3 bases and J by 4 bases, with 18 bases between. This CDR3 has 16 amino acids. CDR1 is SGHVS and CDR2 is FQNEAQ in the germline V gene. CDR3 bases: TGTGCCAGCAGCTTGAGGGCAGGGGCGGGAGGCACTGAAGCTTTCTTT. Residues: CASSLRAGAGGTEAFF.

V usage is TRBV20-1 and J usage is TRBJ2-7, with 9 bases lining up with TRBD2. Germline loops: CDR1 DFQATT, CDR2 SNEGSKA (reference sequence). Germline trimming cut 0 bases from V and 4 bases from J; bases unmatched to any gene: 4. The CDR3 spans 14 residues. Written as DNA, the CDR3 is TGCAGTGCTAGAGATCTAAGCGGGGGGTACGAGCAGTACGTC. This sequence encodes CSARDLSGGYEQYV.

This clonotype was detected many times. This chain uses TRBV20-1 with TRBJ1-1; 8 bases match TRBD1. Germline assignment: CDR1 DFQATT and CDR2 SNEGSKA (reference sequence). J lost 0 bases, V lost 5 bases, and 8 bases had no gene match. This CDR3 has 15 amino acids. This chain's CDR3 is CSAGRQGSLNTEAFF. CDR3 DNA sequence: TGCAGTGCTGGAAGACAGGGGTCTTTGAACACTGAAGCTTTCTTT.

This clonotype was detected a few times. The CDR3 loop is CASSKFWSGTDTQYF. CDR3 coding DNA: TGCGCCAGCAGTAAATTTTGGTCAGGCACAGATACGCAGTATTTT. This chain joins TRBV5-1 and TRBJ2-3; D remains unclear. The CDR3 extends over 15 amino acids. Trimming removed 5 bases from V and 1 base from J, with 14 bases in between. CDR1 SGHRS and CDR2 YFSETQ come from the germline V gene.

This chain connects TRBV3-1 to TRBJ2-7; 7 bases line up with TRBD2. CDR3 length equals 16 residues. J lost 3 bases, V lost 0 bases, and 8 bases had no gene match. CDR1 and CDR2 (germline): LGHDT, YNNKEL (reference sequence). The CDR3, as DNA: TGTGCCAGCAGCCAAGATCGTGGGGGGGGAAACTACGAGCAGTACTTC. This codes for CASSQDRGGGNYEQYF.

The sample holds a few counts of this clonotype. The J gene is TRBJ2-3, the V gene TRBV24-1; 7 bases are a match to TRBD1. This CDR3 is built from 17 residues. Unmatched junction bases numbered 7, after V lost 0 bases and J lost 2 bases. CDR1 and CDR2 from the germline V gene are KGHDR and SFDVKD. DNA of the CDR3: TGTGCCACCAGTGATTTGCGGGACAGCTTATCCACAGATACGCAGTATTTT. Its translation: CATSDLRDSLSTDTQYF.

This clonotype has just a few counts. The rearrangement uses TRBV20-1 and TRBJ2-7; either TRBD1 or TRBD2 may supply D (5 bases each). This CDR3 is built from 14 residues. Trimming took 1 base from V and 6 from J, leaving 16 bases between them. Germline V lookup: CDR1 DFQATT, CDR2 SNEGSKA (reference sequence). CDR3 residues: CSARVGAQRGEQYF. CDR3 coding DNA: TGCAGTGCTAGAGTCGGGGCTCAACGAGGCGAGCAGTACTTC.

This clonotype occurred once. This clone may be a read error of a much larger clone one base away. V is TRBV29-1 and J is TRBJ2-5; D possibly corresponds to TRBD2 (7 bases). V was clipped by 8 bases and J by 0 bases, with 19 bases between them. The CDR3 is 15 residues long. Germline CDR1 SQVTM, CDR2 ANQGSEA. This CDR3 reads CSFKGGEYYQETQYF. Here the CDR3 DNA reads TGCAGCTTTAAAGGGGGGGAGTACTACCAAGAGACCCAGTACTTC.